The source of this T cell receptor (beta chain) is a study of response to subunit inactivated influenza vaccine (dated by TCRdb to 2017 to 2018). Turning to the overall study: Deep quantitative profiling of the T cell receptor repertoire was used in the study to follow responses to a trivalent subunit inactivated influenza vaccine. What the study reported, not specific to this receptor: According to the authors, only a limited number of new T cells may be recruited by each seasonal influenza vaccination.

A word on this clonotype: Its antigen is currently not known. Base qualities are not provided; no much larger clone lies one nucleotide away.

V is clipped by 6 bases and J by 1 base, and the sequence between their germline boundaries is 15 bases long. The CDR3 has 14 amino acids, counting the end cysteine and phenylalanine. The entry retains the CDR3 DNA only, 42 bases that are in frame from base 1. CDR1 is given as DFQATT and CDR2 as SNEGSKA, both from the germline V gene (reference sequence). To prepare the library, RT-PCR was applied. The sequencer listed for this sample is Illumina HiSeq 2500. TCRdb trimmed the raw reads at Q25, called clones with MiXCR and kept productive beta chains. Every distinct CDR3 protein forms one entry, paired with its most common genes and DNA. Within this sample are hundreds of thousands of distinct CDR3 sequences, with 22% of them counted one time only. The biggest ten clones account for 9% to 12% of the sample.

The V and J genes are TRBV20-1 and TRBJ1-1; D gene: possibly TRBD1, on 5 matching bases. The input for sequencing was PBMCs from blood, taken less than 22 months after vaccination. The clonotype was recovered from a man in his fifties or sixties who received an inactivated influenza vaccine. Donor details come from another sample of the same person, matched by shared clones. The encoded CDR3 is CSAKKGGGNTEAFF. The nucleotides read TGCAGTGCCAAGAAGGGCGGGGGGAACACTGAAGCTTTCTTT.